Included here is one TCR beta chain sequence, with context. Its antigen is still unknown. Produced via immunoSEQ multiplex PCR; TCRdb's table is partial and in-frame only. The sample consists of 59,000 or so clones, around 82% of them appearing once. J lost 2 bases, V lost 1 base, and 5 bases had no gene match. The CDR3 has 16 residues. Per germline, CDR1 LGHNA and CDR2 YNFKEQ. These data belong to a study of OX40 agonist ivuxolimab in advanced cancers. Study overall: The dose-escalation cohort was about 87% male, with a mean age of around 60 years, ranging roughly 20 to 90. In three patients, partial responses were observed, one with hepatocellular carcinoma and two with cutaneous melanoma.

Study observations and caveats: Specificity for antigen went undetermined in the expanded peripheral T cells. Compared with CD4+, CD8+ T cells on average had more expanded clones.

The chain has TRBV4-2 and TRBJ2-7; 10 nucleotides agree with TRBD1. The sequenced sample was CD4+ or CD8+ T cells sorted from blood, obtained in a trial of the OX40 agonist ivuxolimab. The clonotype originates from an adult with an advanced solid tumor such as melanoma, head and neck, liver or kidney cancer. The CDR3 DNA follows: TGTGCCAGCAGCCAAGCCTACGGACAGGGGGCCTACGAGCAGTACTTC. This encodes CASSQAYGQGAYEQYF.